The 3 T cell receptor beta chains below all came from one sample that was sequenced in a study of control samples from healthy donors and cancer patients. Produced via immunoSEQ multiplex PCR; TCRdb's table is partial and in-frame only. This table has about 120,000 clones, approximately 90% appearing once. Sequenced: blood. These receptor sequences come from a woman between 65 and 79 years old in good health.

This clone was detected only once. This sequence joins TRBV5-1 and TRBJ2-7; perhaps TRBD2 as D (5 bases). Germline V lookup: CDR1 SGHRS, CDR2 YFSETQ. This CDR3 has 15 residues. The V end was cut by 4 bases, the J end by 4 bases, with 18 bases between. For the CDR3, the DNA is TGCGCCAGCAGCCCGACGCCCCGGACTGATTACGAGCAGTACTTC. Translating gives CASSPTPRTDYEQYF. The full variable domain, completed using reference TRBV5-1 and TRBJ2-7, is KAGVTQTPRYLIKTRGQQVTLSCSPISGHRSVSWYQQTPGQGLQFLFEYFSETQRNKGNFPGRFSGRQFSNSRSEMNVSTLELGDSALYLCASSPTPRTDYEQYFGPGTRLTVT.

This clone appeared a few times. The genes are TRBV2 and TRBJ2-1; the D gene is possibly TRBD2 (6 bases). This CDR3 region has 16 residues. Germline V gene data show CDR1 as SNHLY and CDR2 as FYNNEI. The ends were cut back, 5 bases at V and 7 bases at J, with 21 bases in the middle. As DNA, the CDR3 is TGTGCCAGCAGTCCGACTAGTATTTGGGGCGGGAATGAGCAGTTCTTC. Its protein product is CASSPTSIWGGNEQFF.

The DNA of the CDR3 is TGTGCCAGCAGTGAAACCACAGGGGCCAGCTATGGCTACACCTTC. It specifies CASSETTGASYGYTF. The rearrangement links TRBV6-1 to TRBJ1-2, with 7 bases fitting TRBD1. The CDR3 extends over 15 amino acids. The V and J ends lost 2 bases and 4 bases, in that order; junction bases with no gene match: 7. Germline CDR1 and CDR2: MNHNS and SASEGT.